The TCR beta chain described here comes from a study of response to subunit inactivated influenza vaccine. In TCRdb, the RT-PCR reads were re-called with MiXCR into one record per CDR3 protein. The sample consists of 500,000 to 550,000 distinct CDR3 sequences, under 30% of them appearing once. The germline V gene has CDR1 SGHRS and CDR2 YFSETQ. This CDR3 comprises 14 residues. Trimming took 0 bases from V and 6 from J; bases not matched to a gene: 4. The sample holds many counts of this clonotype. This same sample was also part of a study on T cells expressing NK-cell markers. That work adds: Generation of TCR beta cDNA was performed by 5'RACE template switching incorporating UMIs. As a fraction of CD8+ T cells, dominant NKG2C+ clonotypes reached about 1.0-8% in six donors.

The sample was CD4+ T cells sorted from PBMCs, taken 11 to 12 days after vaccination. This TCR derives from a man over 45 who received an inactivated influenza vaccine. The chain has TRBV5-1 and TRBJ1-2, with 8 nucleotides matching TRBD1. The CDR3 here is CASSLGDRGHGYTF. The DNA for the CDR3 is TGCGCCAGCAGCTTGGGTGACAGGGGACATGGCTACACCTTC.